This TCR beta chain was identified in a study of early T cells in non-severe SARS-CoV-2 infection. The sample holds a few counts of this clonotype. TCRdb recomputed calls from the 5' RACE reads with MiXCR, one row per CDR3 protein. This sample has about 60,000 distinct CDR3 sequences, with just under 15% found just once. The CDR3 loop spans 13 amino acids. The germline CDR1 and CDR2 sequences are MNHNS and SASEGT. Trimming took 1 base from V and 2 from J, leaving 6 bases between them. The sample here was whole blood, taken at baseline. This TCR was sampled from an adult who was a healthcare worker with PCR-confirmed SARS-CoV-2 infection or an uninfected control (not recorded which). J is TRBJ2-7 and V is TRBV6-1; maybe TRBD2 (5 bases). The CDR3 reads CASSEGGAYEQYF. CDR3 nucleotides: TGTGCCAGCAGTGAAGGGGGAGCCTACGAGCAGTACTTC.